The 16 T cell receptor beta chains reported below all come from one sample, sequenced in a study of blood T cell repertoires in COVID-19. The method was immunoSEQ multiplex PCR; TCRdb's version includes in-frame clones alone and lacks a portion of them. The sample lists hundreds of thousands of clones, roughly nine tenths seen once, with approximately 2.8% in the top ten. The specimen sequenced was PBMCs or T cells enriched from blood (not recorded which). Source of these receptors: a woman between 45 and 60 years old in a cohort exposed to, infected with or recovered from COVID-19 (not recorded which).

The chain is built from TRBV21-1 and TRBJ2-4; the table names TRBD2, a call not compared with the DNA. TRBV21-1 constitutes a pseudogene. This CDR3 region has 16 residues. CDR3 amino acids: CASVQSGVPAKNIQYF. CDR3 nucleotide sequence: TGTGCCAGCGTCCAAAGCGGGGTACCAGCCAAAAACATTCAGTACTTC.

There are a few counts of this clone. J is TRBJ1-1 and V is TRBV5-6; D not resolved. Between the trimmed V and J ends, which lost 1 base and 3 bases, there was a span of 10 bases. The CDR3 sequence is 14 residues long. Germline V gene data show CDR1 as SGHDT and CDR2 as YYEEEE. In DNA form, the CDR3 reads TGTGCCAGCAGCTTGAGAGGGATCGACACTGAAGCTTTCTTT. Protein product: CASSLRGIDTEAFF.

The chain uses TRBV15 and TRBJ1-2, with 8 bases lining up with TRBD1. Germline loops: CDR1 LNHNV, CDR2 YYDKDF (reference sequence). The CDR3 has 11 residues. V was clipped by 9 bases and J by 10 bases; unmatched bases: 7. CDR3 DNA sequence: TGTGCCACGAAGAAACAGGGGGACTACACCTTC. Protein sequence: CATKKQGDYTF.

The chain combines TRBV18 with TRBJ2-2; perhaps TRBD1 as D (6 bases). The germline V gene encodes CDR1 KGHSH and CDR2 LQKENI. The CDR3 spans 15 residues. V gave up 4 bases and J gave up 0 bases, with 9 bases separating them. In nucleotides, the CDR3 is TGTGCCAGCTCACGCCGGACAGCGAACACCGGGGAGCTGTTTTTT. As protein: CASSRRTANTGELFF.

This chain connects TRBV11-3 to TRBJ2-3, with a possible D match to TRBD2 (6 bases). Germline CDR1 reads SGHNT; CDR2 reads YENEEA. V was shortened by 7 bases and J by 3 bases, with 23 bases between the two germline ends. CDR3 length equals 17 residues. The CDR3 is CASTTLALIAETDTQYF. The CDR3, as DNA: TGTGCCAGCACAACCCTGGCGTTAATAGCGGAAACAGATACGCAGTATTTT. The whole variable domain, remainder taken from reference TRBV11-3 and TRBJ2-3, is EAGVVQSPRYKIIEKKQPVAFWCNPISGHNTLYWYLQNLGQGPELLIRYENEEAVDDSQLPKDRFSAERLKGVDSTLKIQPAELGDSAVYLCASTTLALIAETDTQYFGPGTRLTVL.

This chain uses TRBV29-1 with TRBJ1-3; 7 bases agree with TRBD1. The CDR3 sequence is 14 residues long. Per the germline V gene, CDR1 is SQVTM and CDR2 is ANQGSEA. J was trimmed by 3 bases and V by 3 bases; bases with no gene match: 5. The CDR3 nucleotides are TGCAGCGTTGATAACCGACAGGGTGGAAACACCATATATTTT. Its translation: CSVDNRQGGNTIYF.

V is TRBV3-1 (or the pseudogene TRBV3-2) and J is TRBJ2-7, with D possibly matching TRBD1 (6 bases). Per the germline V gene, CDR1 is LGHDT and CDR2 is YNNKEL (reference sequence). This CDR3 spans 12 amino acids. The V end lost 2 bases, the J end lost 5 bases, and 7 bases lay between the germline ends. The CDR3 sequence is CASSQNRDEQYF. In DNA form, the CDR3 reads TGTGCCAGCAGCCAAAACAGGGACGAGCAGTACTTC.

Here the CDR3 reads CASSLGQGWQDTQYF. The CDR3 DNA sequence: TGTGCCAGCAGCTTAGGGCAGGGGTGGCAGGATACGCAGTATTTT. J is TRBJ2-3 and V is TRBV7-2, with D maybe TRBD1 (6 bases). The CDR3 has 15 residues. Germline CDR1 reads SGHTA; CDR2 reads FQGNSA. The ends were cut back, 1 base at V and 6 bases at J, with 14 bases in the middle.

The chain employs TRBV9 and TRBJ1-2; D remains unclear. The V gene lost 2 bases and the J gene lost 3 bases, with 23 bases spanning the gap. CDR3 length equals 18 residues. CDR1 is SGDLS and CDR2 is YYNGEE in the germline V gene. The CDR3 nucleotides are TGTGCCAGCAGCGTTCGCCGGAGTTCGCCCACCGCGCACTATGGCTACACCTTC. It is translated as CASSVRRSSPTAHYGYTF.

The chain couples TRBV6-4 to TRBJ2-3; 7 positions match TRBD1. The V gene's germline CDR1 is MRHNA and CDR2 SNTAGT. The CDR3 runs 15 residues. J gave up 3 bases and V 6 bases, and 9 bases lay outside the gene matches. CDR3 DNA sequence: TGTGCCAGCAGCAGAGGGGGCTTGGAAACAGATACGCAGTATTTT. Amino acid sequence: CASSRGGLETDTQYF.

This chain joins TRBV6-5 and TRBJ1-1; D not resolved. Germline values: CDR1 MNHEY, CDR2 SVGAGI. Trimming left V 5 bases short and J 5 bases short, with 12 bases between. This CDR3 contains 13 residues. This CDR3 is CASSRVGETEAFF. The CDR3, as DNA: TGTGCCAGCAGTCGTGTCGGGGAGACTGAAGCTTTCTTT.

The V and J genes are TRBV30 and TRBJ1-2; 9 positions match TRBD1. This CDR3 contains 13 residues. Germline V lookup: CDR1 GTSNPN, CDR2 SVGIG (reference sequence). J gave up 4 bases and V 5 bases, and 5 bases lay outside the gene matches. The CDR3 DNA follows: TGTGCCTGGGGGACAGGGCTGTCCTATGGCTACACCTTC. Translated, it gives CAWGTGLSYGYTF.

The chain couples TRBV4-3 to TRBJ1-5; TRBD1 aligns across 7 bases. The germline CDR1 and CDR2 sequences are LGHNA and YSLEER. V shed 0 bases and J 11 bases; nucleotides not matched to a gene: 7. The CDR3 is made up of 14 amino acids. The chain's CDR3 is CASSQDLADRAQHF. The CDR3, as DNA: TGCGCCAGCAGCCAAGACCTAGCCGACAGGGCCCAGCATTTT.

On this clone itself: A junction end diverges from the germline sequence, so it may reflect a read error. The chain combines TRBV4-3 with TRBJ2-2, with D hard to call. Germline loops: CDR1 LGHNA, CDR2 YSLEER. The CDR3 totals 15 residues. Written as DNA, the CDR3 is TGCGCCAGCAGACAAGAGGTTCGACATACCGGGGAGCTGTTTTTT. As protein: CASRQEVRHTGELFF.

This chain joins TRBV19 and TRBJ2-5, with 7 bases lining up with TRBD2. The CDR3 runs to 15 residues. V dropped 2 bases and J dropped 5; count of bases not matched to a gene: 8. The germline V gene has CDR1 LNHDA and CDR2 SQIVND (reference sequence). The CDR3 DNA follows: TGTGCCAGTAGTATACGGACGGGACTATCTGAGACCCAGTACTTC. The encoded protein is CASSIRTGLSETQYF.

The V call is TRBV19, the J call TRBJ1-1; TRBD1 is a possible D gene (5 bases). The CDR3 is made up of 12 amino acids. Per the germline V gene, CDR1 is LNHDA and CDR2 is SQIVND (reference sequence). The V end was cut by 6 bases, the J end by 7 bases, with 12 bases between. CDR3 in DNA: TGTGCCAGTAGGGGACGGGAGGGTGAAGCTTTCTTT. Its protein is CASRGREGEAFF. The full variable domain, in which reference TRBV19 and TRBJ1-1 provide the parts outside the CDR3, is DGGITQSPKYLFRKEGQNVTLSCEQNLNHDAMYWYRQDPGQGLRLIYYSQIVNDFQKGDIAEGYSVSREKKESFPLTVTSAQKNPTAFYLCASRGREGEAFFGQGTRLTVV.